The 26 T cell receptor beta chains given below trace back to one sample, sequenced in a study of T cells after yellow fever vaccination. MiXCR, run by TCRdb on the 5' RACE reads, gives a single entry per CDR3 protein. The sample includes 180,000 or so distinct CDR3 sequences, approximately 10% of them seen just once. Sample: CD8+ T cells sorted from PBMCs, taken 15 days after the yellow fever booster vaccination. The receptors were gathered from a young man who received the YFV17D yellow fever vaccine.

This clonotype appeared a single time. This rearrangement joins TRBV13 to TRBJ2-7, with D uncertain. This CDR3 contains 12 residues. Trimming stripped 2 bases from V and 5 bases from J, with 7 bases between. From germline, CDR1 is PRHDT and CDR2 FYEKMQ (reference sequence). For the CDR3, the DNA is TGTGCCAGCAGCTTATATTCCGACGAGCAGTACTTC. As protein: CASSLYSDEQYF.

The chain recombines TRBV13 with TRBJ2-3; D not resolved. The CDR3 extends over 14 amino acids. V gave up 5 bases and J gave up 4 bases, with 13 bases separating them. Germline V gene data show CDR1 as PRHDT and CDR2 as FYEKMQ (reference sequence). The CDR3 nucleotides read TGTGCCAGCAGCAGGGAATCCTCCGCAGATACGCAGTATTTT. The encoded protein is CASSRESSADTQYF.

This clonotype turned up a few times. The V call is TRBV11-2, the J call TRBJ2-5, with 11 bases that match TRBD2. Trimming at V came to 1 base and at J to 4 bases, leaving 5 bases not matched to a gene. This CDR3 has 16 amino acids. Germline V CDR1 and CDR2: SGHAT, FQNNGV. CDR3 amino acids: CASSLGASGGTETQYF. DNA of the CDR3: TGTGCCAGCAGCTTAGGGGCTAGCGGGGGGACAGAGACCCAGTACTTC.

This clonotype has just a few counts. The J gene is TRBJ2-1, the V gene TRBV7-9, with 11 nucleotides matching TRBD2. The CDR3 contains 15 residues. Trimming cost V 5 bases and J 5 bases; bases outside gene matches: 5. Per the germline V gene, CDR1 is SEHNR and CDR2 is FQNEAQ (reference sequence). The DNA of the CDR3 is TGTGCCAGCAGCCCTAGCGGGGGGAAGAACAATGAGCAGTTCTTC. It encodes CASSPSGGKNNEQFF.

The chain couples TRBV12-3 or TRBV12-4 to TRBJ2-1; no firm D call. The V gene lost 7 bases and the J gene lost 6 bases, with 13 bases spanning the gap. The CDR3 is 13 amino acids. CDR3 residues: CASILTPANEQFF. The CDR3 coding sequence is TGTGCCAGCATACTTACCCCGGCCAATGAGCAGTTCTTC.

This clonotype has only a few counts. The V gene is TRBV7-8, the J gene TRBJ2-7; either TRBD1 or TRBD2 may fit D (5 bases each). The germline V and J ends were trimmed by 0 bases and 7 bases, with 19 bases remaining between them. Germline V CDR1 and CDR2: SGHVS, FQNEAQ. This CDR3 comprises 16 residues. The CDR3 coding sequence is TGTGCCAGCAGCTTAGCCCTCGGGGCCGGGTTCGCTGAGCAGTACTTC. Translation: CASSLALGAGFAEQYF.

This clonotype was counted ten times or more. The chain links TRBV29-1 to TRBJ2-1, with 8 bases fitting TRBD1. The CDR3 is 13 amino acids. Germline V lookup: CDR1 SQVTM, CDR2 ANQGSEA. V shed 5 bases and J 3 bases; nucleotides not matched to a gene: 3. CDR3 loop: CSVRTGNYNEQFF. CDR3 nucleotides: TGCAGCGTTCGGACAGGGAACTACAATGAGCAGTTCTTC.

The chain links TRBV11-3 to TRBJ2-6; D is unresolved. V was pared by 1 base and J by 4 bases, with 5 bases between. This CDR3 spans 14 amino acids. The germline V gene encodes CDR1 SGHNT and CDR2 YENEEA. The CDR3 nucleotides are TGTGCCAGCAGCTTAGCATCCGGGGCCAACGTCCTGACTTTC. It encodes CASSLASGANVLTF.

This clonotype came up a few times. The chain couples TRBV7-8 to TRBJ2-7; the D call may be TRBD1 or TRBD2 (5 bases each). Germline loops: CDR1 SGHVS, CDR2 FQNEAQ. CDR3 length equals 15 residues. V lost 5 bases, J lost 1 base, and 15 bases lay in between. DNA for the CDR3: TGTGCCAGCAGCCCCGAGTGGGACGGATCCTACGAGCAGTACTTC. Translating it yields CASSPEWDGSYEQYF.

The DNA for the CDR3 is TGTGCCAGCAGCCTACAGGTTGTCAATGAGCAGTTCTTC. Its protein is CASSLQVVNEQFF. The V call is TRBV5-6, the J call TRBJ2-1; TRBD1 might be the D (5 bases). From germline, CDR1 is SGHDT and CDR2 YYEEEE. This CDR3 is 13 amino acids long. V was clipped by 4 bases and J by 6 bases, with 11 bases between them.

In its sample, this clonotype was seen a few times. The V call is TRBV12-3 or TRBV12-4, the J call TRBJ2-1; D is possibly TRBD1 or TRBD2 (7 bases each). Trimming shortened V by 7 bases and J by 5 bases, and 18 bases separated the two germline ends. This CDR3 has 15 amino acids. The CDR3: CASTLRGGRHNEQFF. The CDR3 DNA reads TGTGCCAGCACCCTCAGGGGGGGAAGACACAATGAGCAGTTCTTC.

In this sample, this clonotype turned up many times. This CDR3 is CASSLTENEQFF. The CDR3 DNA sequence: TGCGCCAGCAGCTTGACCGAGAATGAGCAGTTCTTC. This chain joins TRBV5-1 and TRBJ2-1; unclear D gene. This CDR3 is 12 amino acids long. V shed 1 base and J shed 7 bases, with 6 bases lying between them. Looked up from germline, CDR1 is SGHRS and CDR2 is YFSETQ.

This clonotype has a handful of counts. The V call is TRBV29-1, the J call TRBJ1-1; D gene unclear. V dropped 8 bases and J dropped 2 bases, with 9 bases sitting between them. The CDR3 covers 11 residues. The germline gives CDR1 SQVTM, CDR2 ANQGSEA. This chain's CDR3 is CSIEVNTEAFF. The CDR3 DNA reads TGCAGCATCGAGGTAAACACTGAAGCTTTCTTT.

The CDR3 coding sequence is TGTGCCAGCAGCTTAGTAGGACTAGCGGCCACCACAGATACGCAGTATTTT. The encoded protein is CASSLVGLAATTDTQYF. The chain has TRBV11-2 and TRBJ2-3; 10 bases are a match to TRBD2. The V and J ends lost 1 base and 2 bases, in that order; junction bases with no gene match: 6. This CDR3 is built from 17 residues. Looked up from germline, CDR1 is SGHAT and CDR2 is FQNNGV.

The V gene is TRBV20-1, the J gene TRBJ1-2; the match to TRBD1 covers 8 bases. Germline CDR1 is DFQATT and CDR2 is SNEGSKA (reference sequence). This CDR3 has 16 amino acids. J lost 3 bases, V lost 5 bases, and 14 bases had no gene match. The CDR3 bases are TGCAGTGCTCTAGACAAGACAGGGGAACTTCACTATGGCTACACCTTC. Protein product: CSALDKTGELHYGYTF.

The chain is built from TRBV4-3 and TRBJ1-1; TRBD1 agrees at 7 bases. The CDR3 has 14 residues. Looked up from germline, CDR1 is LGHNA and CDR2 is YSLEER. V dropped 4 bases and J dropped 4; count of bases not matched to a gene: 6. For the CDR3, the DNA is TGCGCCAGCAGCCCAAAGACAGGGATCACTGAAGCTTTCTTT. Its translation is CASSPKTGITEAFF.

This clonotype was recorded a few times. V and J are TRBV12-3 or TRBV12-4 and TRBJ1-5, with D tentatively TRBD1 (6 bases). This CDR3 comprises 13 residues. Trimming left V 7 bases short and J 7 bases short, with 14 bases between. The CDR3 DNA follows: TGTGCCAGCACGGGGGCGGTAAACCAGCCCCAGCATTTT. This sequence encodes CASTGAVNQPQHF.

This clonotype was picked up a small number of times. The V gene is TRBV4-1, the J gene TRBJ1-4; no reliable D call. The germline V and J ends were trimmed by 8 bases and 0 bases, with 16 bases remaining between them. Germline CDR1 MGHRA, CDR2 YSYEKL. CDR3 size: 16 residues. The CDR3 loop reads CASGPPTAATNEKLFF. In DNA, the CDR3 is TGCGCCAGCGGCCCTCCCACGGCAGCAACTAATGAAAAACTGTTTTTT.

This clonotype was seen at least ten times. V and J are TRBV15 and TRBJ2-7, with D hard to call. Trimming removed 5 bases at V and 6 bases at J, with 20 bases between. Germline V gene lookup returns CDR1 LNHNV and CDR2 YYDKDF (reference sequence). The CDR3 totals 15 residues. In DNA, the CDR3 is TGTGCCACCAGCCCCCGGGCTCTCGGGCCCTTCGAGCAGTACTTC. Amino acids: CATSPRALGPFEQYF.

This clonotype occurred a few times. The chain uses TRBV7-9 and TRBJ2-5, with D possibly being TRBD1 (5 bases). The germline CDR1 and CDR2 sequences are SEHNR and FQNEAQ (reference sequence). Trimming took off 2 bases at V and 1 base at J, with 11 bases between the two ends. CDR3 length: 15 amino acids. CDR3 coding DNA: TGTGCCAGCAGCTTACTACAGGACGTCCAAGAGACCCAGTACTTC. Translating gives CASSLLQDVQETQYF.

This clonotype came up many times. The rearrangement links TRBV29-1 to TRBJ2-1; D may correspond to TRBD1 or TRBD2 (5 bases each). Trimming cost V 6 bases and J 8 bases, with 17 bases left between them. The germline V gene has CDR1 SQVTM and CDR2 ANQGSEA. This CDR3 is built from 13 residues. CDR3 DNA: TGCAGCGTGGGGACCATTCCGGGTGATGAGCAGTTCTTC. Translating gives CSVGTIPGDEQFF.

V gene TRBV2 combines with J gene TRBJ1-5; D is uncertain. The length of the CDR3 is 17 residues. Germline assignment: CDR1 SNHLY and CDR2 FYNNEI. V lost 4 bases and J lost 9, with 25 bases in between. The CDR3 here is CASSGDANQPTNWPQHF. CDR3 DNA: TGTGCCAGCAGTGGGGATGCCAACCAACCCACGAATTGGCCCCAGCATTTT.

This chain uses TRBV29-1 with TRBJ2-1; 9 bases line up with TRBD1. Germline trimming cut 4 bases from V and 6 bases from J; bases unmatched to any gene: 4. Germline V gene sequence: CDR1 SQVTM, CDR2 ANQGSEA. There are 13 residues in the CDR3. The CDR3 bases are TGCAGCGTTGTAGGGACAGGGATCAATGAGCAGTTCTTC. It translates to CSVVGTGINEQFF.

The table lists this clonotype with many counts. CDR3 protein: CASSPGTSYEQYF. CDR3 bases: TGTGCCAGCAGCCCCGGGACTAGCTACGAGCAGTACTTC. The genes are TRBV7-2 and TRBJ2-7, with TRBD2 matching over 8 bases. Looked up from germline, CDR1 is SGHTA and CDR2 is FQGNSA. The CDR3 is made up of 13 amino acids. V lost 5 bases and J lost 3; bases outside the gene matches: 3. Based on the CDR3 plus reference TRBV7-2 and TRBJ2-7, the full variable domain is GAGVSQSPSNKVTEKGKDVELRCDPISGHTALYWYRQSLGQGLEFLIYFQGNSAPDKSGLPSDRFSAERTGGSVSTLTIQRTQQEDSAVYLCASSPGTSYEQYFGPGTRLTVT.

This sequence joins TRBV6-2 or TRBV6-3 and TRBJ2-7, with a tentative D call TRBD2 (5 bases). This CDR3 comprises 13 residues. Germline V gene sequence: CDR1 MNHEY, CDR2 SVGEGT. The V gene lost 5 bases and the J gene lost 5 bases, with 13 bases spanning the gap. The CDR3 DNA is TGTGCCAGCAGTCCCGGGGATGGAAACGAGCAGTACGTC. Translating it yields CASSPGDGNEQYV.

The genes are TRBV9 and TRBJ2-5; 12 positions match TRBD2. The CDR3 loop spans 16 amino acids. J was trimmed by 0 bases and V by 4 bases; bases with no gene match: 4. CDR1 is SGDLS, CDR2 YYNGEE, per germline. The CDR3 sequence is CASSKRLAGDQETQYF. CDR3 in DNA: TGTGCCAGCAGCAAGAGACTAGCGGGGGACCAAGAGACCCAGTACTTC.